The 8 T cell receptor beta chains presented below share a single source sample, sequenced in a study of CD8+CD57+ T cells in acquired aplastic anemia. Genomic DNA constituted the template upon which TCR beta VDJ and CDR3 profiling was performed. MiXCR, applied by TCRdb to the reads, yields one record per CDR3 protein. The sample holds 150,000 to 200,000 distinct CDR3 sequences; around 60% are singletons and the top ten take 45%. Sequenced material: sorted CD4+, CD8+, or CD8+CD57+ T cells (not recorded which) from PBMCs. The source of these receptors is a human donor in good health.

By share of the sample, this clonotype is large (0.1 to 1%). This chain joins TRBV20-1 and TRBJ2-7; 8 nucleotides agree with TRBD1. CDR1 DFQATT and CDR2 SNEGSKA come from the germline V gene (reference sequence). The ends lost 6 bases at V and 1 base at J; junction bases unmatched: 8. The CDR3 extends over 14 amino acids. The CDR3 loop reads CSARDRRVSYEQYF. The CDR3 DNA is TGCAGTGCGCGGGACAGGAGGGTTTCCTACGAGCAGTACTTC.

The CDR3 spells CATAGSSYNEQFF. The CDR3 DNA reads TGTGCCACCGCGGGGAGCTCCTACAATGAGCAGTTCTTC. The chain recombines TRBV10-3 with TRBJ2-1; possibly TRBD2 for D (6 bases). Germline-derived CDR1 and CDR2 are ENHRY and SYGVKD. Between the trimmed V and J ends, which lost 10 bases and 0 bases, there was a span of 10 bases. The CDR3 runs to 13 residues.

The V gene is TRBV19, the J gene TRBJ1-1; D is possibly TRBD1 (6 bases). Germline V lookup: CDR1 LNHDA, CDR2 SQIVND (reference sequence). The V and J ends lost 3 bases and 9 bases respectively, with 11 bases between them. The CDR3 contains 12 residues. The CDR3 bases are TGTGCCAGTAGTATGGGGGGGGCGCAAGCTTTCTTT. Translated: CASSMGGAQAFF.

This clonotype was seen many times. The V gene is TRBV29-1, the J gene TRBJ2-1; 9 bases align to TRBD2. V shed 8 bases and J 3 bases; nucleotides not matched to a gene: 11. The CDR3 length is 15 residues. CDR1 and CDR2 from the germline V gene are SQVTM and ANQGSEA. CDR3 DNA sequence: TGCAGCTCCGATAGCGGGAGTAGTATCTACAATGAGCAGTTCTTC. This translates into CSSDSGSSIYNEQFF.

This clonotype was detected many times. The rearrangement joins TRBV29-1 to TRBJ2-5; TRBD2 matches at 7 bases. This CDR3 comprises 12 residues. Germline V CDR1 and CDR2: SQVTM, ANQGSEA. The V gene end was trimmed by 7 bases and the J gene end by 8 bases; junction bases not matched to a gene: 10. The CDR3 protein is CSGGGLDLTQYF. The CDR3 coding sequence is TGCAGCGGGGGGGGACTGGACCTAACCCAGTACTTC.

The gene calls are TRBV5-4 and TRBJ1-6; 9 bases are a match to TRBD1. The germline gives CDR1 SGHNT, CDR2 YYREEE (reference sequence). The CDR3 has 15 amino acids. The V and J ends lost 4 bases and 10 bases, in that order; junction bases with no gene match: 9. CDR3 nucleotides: TGTGCCAGCAGCCCCTACAGGGGGCAGGAGTCACCCCTCCACTTT. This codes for CASSPYRGQESPLHF.

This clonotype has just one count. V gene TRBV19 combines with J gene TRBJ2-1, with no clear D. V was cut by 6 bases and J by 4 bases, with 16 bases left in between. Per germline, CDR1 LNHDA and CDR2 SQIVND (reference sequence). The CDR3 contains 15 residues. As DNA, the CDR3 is TGTGCCAGTAGCGTAGGGTTAGGCTATTACAATGAGCAGTTCTTC. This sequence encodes CASSVGLGYYNEQFF.

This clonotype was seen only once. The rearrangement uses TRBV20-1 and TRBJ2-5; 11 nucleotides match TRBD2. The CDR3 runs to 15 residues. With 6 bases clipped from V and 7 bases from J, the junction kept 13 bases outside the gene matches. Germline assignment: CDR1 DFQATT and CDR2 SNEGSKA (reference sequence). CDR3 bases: TGCAGTGCGCCACTAGCGGGGGACCCAAAAGGGACCCAGTACTTC. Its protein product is CSAPLAGDPKGTQYF.